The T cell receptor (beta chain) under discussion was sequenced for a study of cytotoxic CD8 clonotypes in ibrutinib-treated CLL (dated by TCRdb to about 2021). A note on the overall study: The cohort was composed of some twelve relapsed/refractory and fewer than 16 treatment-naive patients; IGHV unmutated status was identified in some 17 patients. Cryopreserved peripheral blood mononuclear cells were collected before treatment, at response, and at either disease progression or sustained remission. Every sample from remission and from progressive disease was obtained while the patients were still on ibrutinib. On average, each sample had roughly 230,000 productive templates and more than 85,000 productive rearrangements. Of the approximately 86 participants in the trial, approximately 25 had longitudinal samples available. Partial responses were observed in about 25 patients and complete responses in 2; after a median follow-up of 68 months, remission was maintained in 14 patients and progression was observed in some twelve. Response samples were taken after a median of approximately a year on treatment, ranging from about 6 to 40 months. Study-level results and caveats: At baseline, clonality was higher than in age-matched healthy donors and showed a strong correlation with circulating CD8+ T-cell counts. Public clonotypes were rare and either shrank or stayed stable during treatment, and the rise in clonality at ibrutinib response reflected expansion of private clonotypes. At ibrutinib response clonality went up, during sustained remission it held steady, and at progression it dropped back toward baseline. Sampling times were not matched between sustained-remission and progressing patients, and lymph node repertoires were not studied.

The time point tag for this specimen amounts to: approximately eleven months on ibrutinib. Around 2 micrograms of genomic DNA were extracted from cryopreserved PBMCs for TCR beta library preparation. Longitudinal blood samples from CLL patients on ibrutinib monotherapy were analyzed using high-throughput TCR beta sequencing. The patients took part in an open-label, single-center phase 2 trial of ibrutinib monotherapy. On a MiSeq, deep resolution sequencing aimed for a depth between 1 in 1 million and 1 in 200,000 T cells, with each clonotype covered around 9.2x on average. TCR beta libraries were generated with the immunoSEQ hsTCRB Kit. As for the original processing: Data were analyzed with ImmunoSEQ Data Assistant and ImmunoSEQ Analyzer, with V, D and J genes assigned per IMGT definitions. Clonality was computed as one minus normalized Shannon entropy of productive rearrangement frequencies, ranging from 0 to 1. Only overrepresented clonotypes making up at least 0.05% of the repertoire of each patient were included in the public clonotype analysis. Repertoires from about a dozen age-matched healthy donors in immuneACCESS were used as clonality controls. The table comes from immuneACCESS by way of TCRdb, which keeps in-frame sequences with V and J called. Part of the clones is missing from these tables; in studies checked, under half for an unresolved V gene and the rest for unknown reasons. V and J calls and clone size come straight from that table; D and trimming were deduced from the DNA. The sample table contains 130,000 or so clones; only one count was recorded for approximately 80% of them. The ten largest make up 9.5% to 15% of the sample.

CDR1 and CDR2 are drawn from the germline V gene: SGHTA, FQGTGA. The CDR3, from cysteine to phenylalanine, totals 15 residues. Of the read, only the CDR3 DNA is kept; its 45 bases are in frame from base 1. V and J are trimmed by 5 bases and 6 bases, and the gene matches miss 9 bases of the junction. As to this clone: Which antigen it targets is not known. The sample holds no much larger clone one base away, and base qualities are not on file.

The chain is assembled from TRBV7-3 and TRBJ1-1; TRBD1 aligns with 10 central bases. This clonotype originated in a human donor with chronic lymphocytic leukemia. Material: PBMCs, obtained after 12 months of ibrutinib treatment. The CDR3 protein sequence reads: CASSPRQGALSEAFF. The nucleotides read TGTGCCAGCAGCCCACGACAGGGGGCGTTATCTGAAGCTTTCTTT.